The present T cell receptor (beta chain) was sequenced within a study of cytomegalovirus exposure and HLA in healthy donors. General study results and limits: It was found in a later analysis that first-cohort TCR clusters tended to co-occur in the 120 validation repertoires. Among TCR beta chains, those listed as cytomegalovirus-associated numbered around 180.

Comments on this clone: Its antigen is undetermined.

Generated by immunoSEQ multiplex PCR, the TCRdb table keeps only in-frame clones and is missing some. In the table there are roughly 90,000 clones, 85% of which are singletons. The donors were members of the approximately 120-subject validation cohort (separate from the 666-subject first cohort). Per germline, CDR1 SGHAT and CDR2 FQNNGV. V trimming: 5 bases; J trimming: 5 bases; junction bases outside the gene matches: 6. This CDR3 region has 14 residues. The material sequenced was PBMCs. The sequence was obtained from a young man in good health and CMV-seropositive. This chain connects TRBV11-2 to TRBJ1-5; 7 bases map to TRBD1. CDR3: CASSAGQKDQPQHF. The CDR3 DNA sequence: TGTGCCAGCAGCGCGGGACAGAAAGATCAGCCCCAGCATTTT.